A selection of T cell receptor beta chains follows, all from one sample in a study of cytomegalovirus exposure and HLA in healthy donors. The repertoire was sequenced with immunoSEQ multiplex PCR; TCRdb's copy has only in-frame clones and lacks some. The sample lists just under 250,000 clones, around 76% seen once, with around 5% in the top ten. Sequenced sample: PBMCs. Every receptor here comes from a woman aged 40-49 years in good health and CMV-seropositive. CDR3s include the opening cysteine and the closing phenylalanine or tryptophan. Each record gives: V gene, clone size, CDR3 length, D gene, J gene, CDR3 protein, CDR3 DNA. D genes are given only for firm matches. Only some rows state a clone size, as once, few, many or a class for expanded clones.

TRBV5-4	NA	14	TRBD1	TRBJ1-2	CASSLSGTGGGYTF	TGTGCCAGCAGCTTATCCGGGACAGGGGGGGGCTACACCTTC
TRBV30	NA	13	NA	TRBJ1-5	CAWSKIEDQPQHF	TGTGCCTGGAGCAAAATTGAGGATCAGCCCCAGCATTTT
TRBV9	NA	14	NA	TRBJ1-2	CASSVQGQFYGYTF	TGTGCCAGCAGCGTTCAAGGACAATTTTATGGCTACACCTTC
TRBV10-3	few	13	NA	TRBJ1-2	CAIRPTENYGYTF	TGTGCCATCAGACCGACAGAGAACTATGGCTACACCTTC
TRBV27	NA	14	NA	TRBJ1-2	CASSFGSANYGYTF	TGTGCCAGCAGTTTCGGCAGCGCTAACTATGGCTACACCTTC
TRBV7-2	NA	17	TRBD2	TRBJ2-3	CASSLVLAGVSTDTQYF	TGTGCCAGCAGCTTAGTCCTAGCGGGGGTTAGCACAGATACGCAGTATTTT
TRBV10-3	few	14	NA	TRBJ1-2	CAISERGPDYGYTF	TGTGCCATCAGTGAGAGAGGGCCGGACTATGGCTACACCTTC
TRBV6-6	NA	14	TRBD2	TRBJ2-7	CASSQLAGAYEQYF	TGTGCCAGCAGTCAGTTAGCGGGGGCCTACGAGCAGTACTTC
TRBV18	once	15	NA	TRBJ2-2	CASSPVGGNTGELFF	TGTGCCAGCTCACCAGTAGGGGGAAACACCGGGGAGCTGTTTTTT
TRBV2	NA	14	NA	TRBJ2-4	CASSERRGQDIQYF	TGTGCCAGCAGTGAACGTAGGGGCCAGGACATTCAGTACTTC
TRBV6-5	once	13	NA	TRBJ1-1	CASSSSRGAEAFF	TGTGCCAGCAGTTCCAGCCGGGGTGCTGAAGCTTTCTTT
TRBV2	NA	14	NA	TRBJ2-7	CASSARTASYEQYF	TGTGCCAGCAGCGCCCGGACAGCCTCCTACGAGCAGTACTTC
TRBV7-9	NA	12	NA	TRBJ2-1	CATRSSYNEQFF	TGTGCCACGCGGAGCTCCTACAATGAGCAGTTCTTC
TRBV6-5	NA	13	NA	TRBJ1-5	CASSYSGDQPQHF	TGTGCCAGCAGTTACAGCGGGGATCAGCCCCAGCATTTT
TRBV4-1	NA	17	NA	TRBJ2-3	CASSQDVGRPPTDTQYF	TGCGCCAGCAGCCAAGATGTTGGCAGGCCCCCCACAGATACGCAGTATTTT
TRBV30	NA	13	NA	TRBJ1-1	CAWSAQGNTEAFF	TGTGCCTGGAGTGCACAGGGGAACACTGAAGCTTTCTTT
TRBV19	NA	17	TRBD1	TRBJ2-6	CASTPGTGVSGANVLTF	TGTGCCAGTACCCCCGGGACAGGGGTGTCTGGGGCCAACGTCCTGACTTTC
TRBV11-2	NA	16	TRBD2	TRBJ2-1	CASSFGWRAGHNEQFF	TGTGCCAGCAGCTTTGGTTGGAGAGCGGGACACAATGAGCAGTTCTTC
TRBV7-2	NA	14	NA	TRBJ2-7	CASSLSSGFYEQYF	TGTGCCAGCAGCTTATCCTCAGGGTTCTACGAGCAGTACTTC
TRBV11-3	NA	18	TRBD2	TRBJ2-1	CASSLEYATSGSYNEQFF	TGTGCCAGCAGCTTAGAATATGCGACTAGCGGCTCCTACAATGAGCAGTTCTTC
TRBV4-2	NA	17	TRBD2	TRBJ2-7	CASSQVGRGGISYEQYF	TGTGCCAGCAGCCAAGTCGGGAGGGGGGGAATCTCCTACGAGCAGTACTTC
TRBV29-1	NA	13	NA	TRBJ1-2	CSVEVAAGYGYTF	TGCAGCGTTGAAGTGGCAGCGGGCTATGGCTACACCTTC
TRBV27	NA	13	NA	TRBJ1-2	CASSSLRGHGYTF	TGTGCCAGCAGTTCGCTCAGGGGCCATGGCTACACCTTC
TRBV27	NA	14	NA	TRBJ2-3	CASSLGPGTDTQYF	TGTGCCAGCAGTTTAGGGCCAGGCACAGATACGCAGTATTTT
TRBV7-2	NA	15	TRBD1	TRBJ2-7	CASSLLVQGAGEQYF	TGTGCCAGCAGCTTACTCGTGCAGGGGGCGGGCGAGCAGTACTTC
TRBV11-2	NA	18	TRBD2	TRBJ2-3	CASTSGLAGGSSTDTQYF	TGTGCCAGCACCTCGGGACTAGCGGGAGGCTCTAGCACAGATACGCAGTATTTT